This T cell receptor (beta chain) appears in the sequencing data of a study of cytomegalovirus exposure and HLA in healthy donors. Study-level findings and limits: Most TCR beta V segments were productive about 90% or about 30% of the time in an earlier analysis. Researchers counted roughly 160 TCR beta chains as cytomegalovirus-associated.

Primers included in the PCR were 60 Vbeta and 13 Jbeta primers. Method: immunoSEQ multiplex PCR; TCRdb's copy keeps in-frame clones and lacks some. Among 90,000 to 130,000 clones listed, under 85% were seen once. Details on this clone: Antigen unknown.

The germline gives CDR1 MNHEY, CDR2 SMNVEV (reference sequence). This CDR3 has 15 amino acids. Trimming at V came to 7 bases and at J to 5 bases, leaving 11 bases not matched to a gene. V is TRBV27 and J is TRBJ2-1, with 7 bases fitting TRBD1. This clonotype was sampled from a man aged 25-45 years in good health and CMV-seropositive. The sample was PBMCs. Written as DNA, the CDR3 is TGTGCCAGCATCGACGGGGACAGAGGCAACAATGAGCAGTTCTTC. This encodes CASIDGDRGNNEQFF.